The 27 T cell receptor beta chains in this list originate from one sample, sequenced in a study of blood T cell repertoires in COVID-19. Measured with immunoSEQ multiplex PCR; TCRdb has only the in-frame clones, and not every one. The sample lists more than 25,000 clones; 65% to 70% were seen once. Source material: peripheral blood. The receptors stem from a human donor in a cohort sampled during active COVID-19.

The chain has TRBV14 and TRBJ1-4; TRBD1 agrees at 9 bases. The CDR3 consists of 16 residues. V was clipped by 2 bases and J by 0 bases; unmatched bases: 1. The V gene's germline CDR1 is SGHDN and CDR2 FVKESK. The CDR3 protein is CASSQRQGATNEKLFF. The CDR3 region has the DNA TGTGCCAGCAGCCAAAGACAGGGGGCAACTAATGAAAAACTGTTTTTT. The variable domain in full, with the rest retrieved from reference TRBV14 and TRBJ1-4, is EAGVTQFPSHSVIEKGQTVTLRCDPISGHDNLYWYRRVMGKEIKFLLHFVKESKQDESGMPNNRFLAERTGGTYSTLKVQPAELEDSGVYFCASSQRQGATNEKLFFGSGTQLSVL.

The rearrangement links TRBV9 to TRBJ2-6, with D possibly TRBD1 on 6 matching bases. This CDR3 has 17 residues. The V and J ends lost 0 bases and 2 bases respectively, with 12 bases between them. Germline V gives CDR1 SGDLS, CDR2 YYNGEE. The CDR3: CASSVGLEGAGANVLTF. The CDR3 coding sequence is TGTGCCAGCAGCGTAGGCTTAGAGGGGGCTGGGGCCAACGTCCTGACTTTC. Drawing the rest from reference TRBV9 and TRBJ2-6, the complete variable domain is DSGVTQTPKHLITATGQRVTLRCSPRSGDLSVYWYQQSLDQGLQFLIQYYNGEERAKGNILERFSAQQFPDLHSELNLSSLELGDSALYFCASSVGLEGAGANVLTFGAGSRLTVL.

The rearrangement uses TRBV14 and TRBJ2-7; TRBD1 matches at 7 bases. This CDR3 is 14 amino acids long. Germline V gene data show CDR1 as SGHDN and CDR2 as FVKESK. V lost 4 bases to trimming and J lost 2 bases; unmatched junction nucleotides: 5. The CDR3 nucleotides are TGTGCCAGCAGCCCGGGACAGATCACCTACGAGCAGTACTTC. It translates to CASSPGQITYEQYF.

This clone was observed once. V gene TRBV4-1 combines with J gene TRBJ2-5; D is perhaps TRBD2 (6 bases). The germline gives CDR1 MGHRA, CDR2 YSYEKL. Trimming shortened V by 2 bases and J by 2 bases, and 15 bases separated the two germline ends. The CDR3 has 16 residues. The CDR3 loop is CASSQNPGAGQETQYF. The DNA of the CDR3 is TGCGCCAGCAGCCAAAATCCGGGAGCGGGTCAAGAGACCCAGTACTTC.

This chain uses TRBV5-6 with TRBJ1-2, with 8 bases fitting TRBD1. The CDR3 loop spans 13 amino acids. The germline V gene has CDR1 SGHDT and CDR2 YYEEEE. V was pared by 3 bases and J by 7 bases, with 5 bases of the junction left unmatched. The CDR3 DNA sequence: TGTGCCAGCAGCTGGGACAGGAGGGGTGGCTACACCTTC. As protein: CASSWDRRGGYTF.

The chain recombines TRBV7-3 with TRBJ2-5, with 8 positions matching TRBD2. V lost 5 bases, J lost 4 bases, and 12 bases stayed unmatched. CDR3 length: 16 amino acids. The germline V gene has CDR1 SGHTA and CDR2 FQGTGA. The CDR3 DNA follows: TGTGCCAGCAGCCCCGGGGGGACTAGGGCCGGAGAGACCCAGTACTTC. Its translation is CASSPGGTRAGETQYF.

This clone was counted a few times. The chain joins TRBV24-1 to TRBJ2-2; 15 bases agree with TRBD2. Per germline, CDR1 KGHDR and CDR2 SFDVKD. The CDR3 contains 19 residues. Germline trimming cut 6 bases from V and 4 bases from J; bases unmatched to any gene: 11. CDR3 in amino acids: CATSPAPGLAGGGTGELFF. The CDR3 region has the DNA TGTGCCACCAGTCCTGCACCGGGACTAGCGGGAGGCGGCACCGGGGAGCTGTTTTTT.

The rearrangement links TRBV19 to TRBJ2-3, with a possible D match to TRBD1 (5 bases). CDR3 length equals 16 residues. Germline CDR1 reads LNHDA; CDR2 reads SQIVND (reference sequence). V lost 5 bases and J lost 4, with 19 bases in between. For the CDR3, the DNA is TGTGCCAGTAGTGTCACCGGTGTCAGGGTCCCAGATACGCAGTATTTT. Translation: CASSVTGVRVPDTQYF.

V gene TRBV25-1 combines with J gene TRBJ1-2; D not resolved. The germline gives CDR1 MGHDK, CDR2 SYGVNS. Trimming pared 2 bases from V and 7 bases from J, leaving 11 bases between. CDR3 length: 13 amino acids. The CDR3 sequence is CASSEGQVGGYTF. In DNA form, the CDR3 reads TGTGCCAGCAGTGAAGGGCAGGTTGGTGGCTACACCTTC.

The gene calls are TRBV4-2 and TRBJ1-2, with 9 bases aligning to TRBD1. The CDR3 has 15 amino acids. Looked up from germline, CDR1 is LGHNA and CDR2 is YNFKEQ. The trim removed 0 bases at V and 2 bases at J, leaving 1 base unmatched. The CDR3 spells CASSQEGQGNYGYTF. CDR3 bases: TGTGCCAGCAGCCAAGAAGGACAGGGGAACTATGGCTACACCTTC.

The chain employs TRBV5-5 and TRBJ1-6; D unclear. The CDR3 has 12 residues. CDR1 and CDR2 (germline): SGHKS, YYEKEE (reference sequence). V lost 1 base and J 10 bases, leaving 6 bases between the germline ends. In DNA form, the CDR3 reads TGTGCCAGCAGCTTGCACTTATCACCCCTCCACTTT. Its translation: CASSLHLSPLHF.

The rearrangement links TRBV28 to TRBJ2-5; the match to TRBD1 covers 9 bases. CDR3 size: 13 residues. CDR1 and CDR2 (germline): MDHEN, SYDVKM. With 6 bases clipped from V and 4 bases from J, the junction kept 3 bases outside the gene matches. The CDR3 spells CASSPTGGETQYF. The DNA for the CDR3 is TGTGCCAGCAGCCCGACAGGGGGAGAGACCCAGTACTTC.

This clone was seen a few times. The genes are TRBV19 and TRBJ1-4, with D tentatively TRBD1 (5 bases). V dropped 4 bases and J dropped 8 bases, with 20 bases sitting between them. The CDR3 totals 16 residues. CDR1 LNHDA and CDR2 SQIVND come from the germline V gene (reference sequence). The CDR3 loop is CASSSGFSGRGEKLFF. The CDR3 nucleotides are TGTGCCAGTAGTAGCGGATTCTCGGGGCGGGGAGAAAAACTGTTTTTT.

V gene TRBV5-1 combines with J gene TRBJ2-1; the D gene is possibly TRBD1 (5 bases). V lost 2 bases, J lost 7 bases, and 10 bases lay in between. This CDR3 region has 13 residues. Germline-derived CDR1 and CDR2 are SGHRS and YFSETQ. The CDR3 spells CASSLRGLNEQFF. In nucleotides, the CDR3 is TGCGCCAGCAGCTTAAGGGGATTAAATGAGCAGTTCTTC.

The V call is TRBV28, the J call TRBJ1-6; 7 nucleotides line up with TRBD1. There are 15 residues in the CDR3. With 11 bases clipped from V and 5 bases from J, the junction kept 12 bases outside the gene matches. The germline gives CDR1 MDHEN, CDR2 SYDVKM. The CDR3 sequence: CASLPPGGNNSPLHF. As DNA, the CDR3 is TGTGCCTCCCTTCCTCCAGGGGGTAATAATTCACCCCTCCACTTT.

The chain employs TRBV28 and TRBJ2-7; TRBD1 agrees at 10 bases. CDR1 is MDHEN and CDR2 is SYDVKM in the germline V gene. Germline trimming cut 3 bases from V and 5 bases from J; bases unmatched to any gene: 4. The CDR3 sequence is 14 residues long. CDR3 coding DNA: TGTGCCAGCAGTTTCCCCGGGACAGGGGACGAGCAGTACTTC. Amino acids: CASSFPGTGDEQYF.

The gene calls are TRBV21-1 and TRBJ2-3; the table calls TRBD1, which could not be checked here. TRBV21-1 is labeled a pseudogene. The CDR3 covers 18 residues. The CDR3 DNA sequence: TGTGCCAGCAGCAAACGGGCCCCGGGACAGAAACCCACAGATACGCAGTATTTT. Protein sequence: CASSKRAPGQKPTDTQYF.

This chain connects TRBV19 to TRBJ2-2; possible D gene TRBD2, 6 bases. V lost 10 bases and J 5 bases, leaving 14 bases between the germline ends. The germline CDR1 and CDR2 sequences are LNHDA and SQIVND (reference sequence). This CDR3 has 13 residues. The CDR3: CATRDSGTGELFF. The CDR3 DNA is TGTGCCACAAGGGATAGCGGAACCGGGGAGCTGTTTTTT.

The rearrangement uses TRBV9 and TRBJ1-1, with D perhaps matching TRBD1 (5 bases). Germline V lookup: CDR1 SGDLS, CDR2 YYNGEE. The CDR3 totals 14 residues. V was pared by 0 bases and J by 8 bases, with 14 bases between. CDR3 coding DNA: TGTGCCAGCAGCGTAGTAGCGGACGAGGGGGAAGCTTTCTTT. Translating gives CASSVVADEGEAFF.

This sequence joins TRBV18 and TRBJ1-3, with a weak D call TRBD1 (6 bases). This CDR3 spans 16 amino acids. Germline CDR1 reads KGHSH; CDR2 reads LQKENI. V lost 2 bases and J lost 0, with 11 bases in between. The CDR3 reads CASSPGGGSSGNTIYF. The CDR3 DNA reads TGTGCCAGCTCACCAGGGGGCGGGAGCTCTGGAAACACCATATATTTT.

The rearrangement joins TRBV4-1 to TRBJ1-3; D is undetermined. The V gene's germline CDR1 is MGHRA and CDR2 YSYEKL. The CDR3 is 14 amino acids. V was trimmed by 4 bases and J by 4 bases, leaving 11 bases between them. The CDR3 DNA reads as TGCGCCAGCAGCCTAACAACATCCGGAAACACCATATATTTT. This encodes CASSLTTSGNTIYF.

CDR3 coding DNA: TGTGCCAGCAGACCGACAGTCGCGAACGAGCAGTACTTC. This codes for CASRPTVANEQYF. The chain is built from TRBV28 and TRBJ2-7; D may be TRBD1 (5 bases). Germline values: CDR1 MDHEN, CDR2 SYDVKM. V was pared by 6 bases and J by 5 bases, with 14 bases between. The CDR3 length is 13 residues. The complete variable domain, with remaining parts taken from reference TRBV28 and TRBJ2-7, reads DVKVTQSSRYLVKRTGEKVFLECVQDMDHENMFWYRQDPGLGLRLIYFSYDVKMKEKGDIPEGYSVSREKKERFSLILESASTNQTSMYLCASRPTVANEQYFGPGTRLTVT.

This clone came up once. The CDR3 bases are TGTGCCAGCAGCCAAGGGGACAGCTTATACGAGCAGTACTTC. Residues: CASSQGDSLYEQYF. The chain combines TRBV3-1 (or the pseudogene TRBV3-2) with TRBJ2-7; TRBD1 matches at 7 bases. The germline CDR1 and CDR2 sequences are LGHDT and YNNKEL (reference sequence). The CDR3 consists of 14 residues. The V segment lost 1 base and the J segment 4 bases; nucleotides outside the gene matches: 4.

The chain carries TRBV5-5 and TRBJ2-7; 8 positions match TRBD1. CDR1 and CDR2 (germline): SGHKS, YYEKEE (reference sequence). This CDR3 contains 14 residues. Germline trimming cut 4 bases from V and 2 bases from J; bases unmatched to any gene: 5. The CDR3 DNA is TGTGCCAGCAGCCCGGACAGGGATCCCTACGAGCAGTACTTC. It is translated as CASSPDRDPYEQYF.

This clone was seen a handful of times. The chain links TRBV10-3 to TRBJ1-6; TRBD1 is a possible D gene (6 bases). Per germline, CDR1 ENHRY and CDR2 SYGVKD. V lost 10 bases to trimming and J lost 5 bases, with 12 bases between them. The CDR3 has 13 amino acids. In DNA, the CDR3 is TGTGCCAGCACAGGGTACGATAATTCACCCCTCCACTTT. It encodes CASTGYDNSPLHF.

The rearrangement joins TRBV5-1 to TRBJ2-3; the match to TRBD1 covers 8 bases. Germline V gives CDR1 SGHRS, CDR2 YFSETQ. The CDR3 has 14 amino acids. V trimming: 4 bases; J trimming: 3 bases; junction bases outside the gene matches: 4. DNA for the CDR3: TGCGCCAGCAGCCCACGACAGGGGACAGATACGCAGTATTTT. Its protein is CASSPRQGTDTQYF.

CDR3 sequence reads: CASSLERRAENTGELFF. DNA of the CDR3: TGTGCCAGCAGCTTAGAGAGGCGAGCGGAGAACACCGGGGAGCTGTTTTTT. The rearrangement joins TRBV7-8 to TRBJ2-2; tentative D call: TRBD2 (5 bases). The ends were cut back, 1 base at V and 1 base at J, with 13 bases in the middle. This CDR3 contains 17 residues. Germline CDR1 is SGHVS and CDR2 is FQNEAQ.